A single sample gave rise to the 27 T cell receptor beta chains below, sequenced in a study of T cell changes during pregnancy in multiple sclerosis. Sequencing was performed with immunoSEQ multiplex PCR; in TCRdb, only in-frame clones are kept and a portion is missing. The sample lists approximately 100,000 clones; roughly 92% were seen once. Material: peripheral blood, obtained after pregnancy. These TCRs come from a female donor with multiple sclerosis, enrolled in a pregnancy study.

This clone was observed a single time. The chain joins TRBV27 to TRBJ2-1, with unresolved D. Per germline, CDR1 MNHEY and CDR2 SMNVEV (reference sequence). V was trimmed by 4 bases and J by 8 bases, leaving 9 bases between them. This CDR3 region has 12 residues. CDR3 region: CASSSPRDEQFF. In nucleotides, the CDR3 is TGTGCCAGCAGTTCCCCACGCGATGAGCAGTTCTTC.

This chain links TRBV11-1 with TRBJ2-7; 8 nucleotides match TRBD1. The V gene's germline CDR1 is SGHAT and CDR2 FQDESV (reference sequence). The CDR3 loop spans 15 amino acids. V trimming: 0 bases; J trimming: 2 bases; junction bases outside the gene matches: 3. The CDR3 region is CASSLARDRTYEQYF. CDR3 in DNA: TGTGCCAGCAGCTTAGCGCGGGACAGGACCTACGAGCAGTACTTC.

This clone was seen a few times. In DNA, the CDR3 is TGTGCCTGGAGGGACAGGGGCGGACAGCCCCAGCATTTT. This encodes CAWRDRGGQPQHF. This rearrangement joins TRBV30 to TRBJ1-5; 9 bases are a match to TRBD1. The CDR3 is made up of 13 amino acids. CDR1 GTSNPN and CDR2 SVGIG come from the germline V gene (reference sequence). V lost 3 bases and J lost 7; bases outside the gene matches: 4.

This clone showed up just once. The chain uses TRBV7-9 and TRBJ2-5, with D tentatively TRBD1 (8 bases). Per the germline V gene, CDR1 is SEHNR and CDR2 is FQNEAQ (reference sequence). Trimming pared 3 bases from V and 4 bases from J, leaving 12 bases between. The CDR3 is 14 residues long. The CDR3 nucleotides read TGTGCCAGCAGCTTTACAGGGGGGGCAGAGACCCAGTACTTC. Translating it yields CASSFTGGAETQYF.

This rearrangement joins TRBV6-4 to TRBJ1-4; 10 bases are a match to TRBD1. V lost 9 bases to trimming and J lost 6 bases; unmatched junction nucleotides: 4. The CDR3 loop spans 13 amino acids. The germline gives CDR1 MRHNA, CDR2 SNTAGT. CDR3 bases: TGTGCCAGGGCCGGGACAGGGGATGAAAAACTGTTTTTT. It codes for CARAGTGDEKLFF.

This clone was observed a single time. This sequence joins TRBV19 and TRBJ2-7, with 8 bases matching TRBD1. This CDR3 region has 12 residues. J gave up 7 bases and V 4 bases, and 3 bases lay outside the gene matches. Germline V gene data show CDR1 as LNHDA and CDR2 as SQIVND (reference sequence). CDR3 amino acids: CASSTGGWEQYF. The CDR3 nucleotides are TGTGCCAGTAGTACAGGGGGCTGGGAGCAGTACTTC.

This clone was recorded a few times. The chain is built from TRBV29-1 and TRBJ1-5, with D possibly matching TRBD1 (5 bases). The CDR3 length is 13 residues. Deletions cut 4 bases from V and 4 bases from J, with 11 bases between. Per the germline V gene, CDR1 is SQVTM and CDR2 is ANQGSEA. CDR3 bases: TGCAGCGTTGCATCAGGGTTAAATCAGCCCCAGCATTTT. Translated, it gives CSVASGLNQPQHF.

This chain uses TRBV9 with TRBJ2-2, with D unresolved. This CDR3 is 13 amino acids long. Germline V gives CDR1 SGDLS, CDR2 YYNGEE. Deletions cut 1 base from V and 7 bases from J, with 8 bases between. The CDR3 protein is CASSVKFGGELFF. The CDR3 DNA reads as TGTGCCAGCAGCGTAAAGTTCGGCGGGGAGCTGTTTTTT.

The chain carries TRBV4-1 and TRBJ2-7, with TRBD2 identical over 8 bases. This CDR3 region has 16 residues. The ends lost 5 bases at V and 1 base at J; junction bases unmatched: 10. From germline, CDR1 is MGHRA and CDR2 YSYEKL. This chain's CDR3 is CASSRGTGGLSYEQYF. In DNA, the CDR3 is TGCGCCAGCAGCAGGGGAACGGGAGGGCTTTCCTACGAGCAGTACTTC.

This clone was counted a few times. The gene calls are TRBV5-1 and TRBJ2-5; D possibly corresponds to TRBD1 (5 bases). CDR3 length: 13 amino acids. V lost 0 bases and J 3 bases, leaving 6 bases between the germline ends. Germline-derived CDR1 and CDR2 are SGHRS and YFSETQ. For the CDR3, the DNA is TGCGCCAGCAGCTTGGAGACAGAAGAGACCCAGTACTTC. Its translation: CASSLETEETQYF.

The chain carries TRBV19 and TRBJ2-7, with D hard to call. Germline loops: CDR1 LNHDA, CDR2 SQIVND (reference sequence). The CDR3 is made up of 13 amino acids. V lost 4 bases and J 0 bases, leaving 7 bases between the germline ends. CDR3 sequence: CASSRALSYEQYF. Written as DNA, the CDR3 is TGTGCCAGTAGTAGGGCCCTCTCCTACGAGCAGTACTTC.

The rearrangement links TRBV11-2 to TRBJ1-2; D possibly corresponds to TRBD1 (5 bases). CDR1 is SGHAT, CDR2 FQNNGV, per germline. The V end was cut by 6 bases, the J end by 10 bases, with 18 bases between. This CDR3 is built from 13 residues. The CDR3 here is CASRGLGVPNYTF. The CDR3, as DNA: TGTGCCAGCAGGGGACTCGGGGTACCTAACTACACCTTC.

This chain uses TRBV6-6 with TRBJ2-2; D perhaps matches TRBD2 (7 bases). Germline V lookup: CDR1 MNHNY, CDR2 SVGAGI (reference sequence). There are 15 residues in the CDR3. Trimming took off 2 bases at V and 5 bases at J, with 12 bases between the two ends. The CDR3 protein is CASSYGEGGTGELFF. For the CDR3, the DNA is TGTGCCAGCAGTTACGGGGAGGGGGGGACCGGGGAGCTGTTTTTT.

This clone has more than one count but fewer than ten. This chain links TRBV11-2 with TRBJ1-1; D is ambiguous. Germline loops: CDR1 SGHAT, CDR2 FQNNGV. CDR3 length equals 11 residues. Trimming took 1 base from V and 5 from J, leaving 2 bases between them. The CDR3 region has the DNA TGTGCCAGCAGCTTAGCGACTGAAGCTTTCTTT. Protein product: CASSLATEAFF.

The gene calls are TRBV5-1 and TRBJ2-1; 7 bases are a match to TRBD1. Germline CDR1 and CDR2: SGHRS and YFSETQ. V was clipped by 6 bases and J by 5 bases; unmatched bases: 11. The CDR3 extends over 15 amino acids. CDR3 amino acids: CASKLEVQGNNEQFF. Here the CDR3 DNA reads TGCGCCAGCAAGTTGGAGGTACAGGGGAACAATGAGCAGTTCTTC.

The CDR3: CASRAGFTDTQYF. In DNA form, the CDR3 reads TGTGCCAGCAGGGCGGGTTTCACAGATACGCAGTATTTT. V usage is TRBV6-1 and J usage is TRBJ2-3, with TRBD2 as a possible D gene (5 bases). Germline V gene data show CDR1 as MNHNS and CDR2 as SASEGT. Trimming pared 6 bases from V and 2 bases from J, leaving 9 bases between. This CDR3 has 13 residues.

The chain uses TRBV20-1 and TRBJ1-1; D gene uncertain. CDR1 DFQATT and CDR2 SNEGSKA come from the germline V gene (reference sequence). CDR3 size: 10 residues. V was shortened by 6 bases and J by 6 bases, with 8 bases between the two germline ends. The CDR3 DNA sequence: TGCAGTGCCGCGGCTGCTGAAGCTTTCTTT. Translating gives CSAAAAEAFF.

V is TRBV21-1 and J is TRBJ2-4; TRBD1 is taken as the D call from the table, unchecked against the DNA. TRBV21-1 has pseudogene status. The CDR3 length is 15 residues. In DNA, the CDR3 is TGTGCCAGCAGCCTTACCTGGGACAGTAAAAACATTCAGTACTTC. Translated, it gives CASSLTWDSKNIQYF.

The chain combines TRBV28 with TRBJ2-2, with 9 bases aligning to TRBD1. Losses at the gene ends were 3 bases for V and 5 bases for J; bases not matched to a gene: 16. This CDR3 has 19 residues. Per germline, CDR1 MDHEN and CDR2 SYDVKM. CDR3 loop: CASSFQGLGQGSVTGELFF. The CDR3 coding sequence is TGTGCCAGCAGTTTTCAGGGTTTGGGACAGGGAAGTGTTACCGGGGAGCTGTTTTTT. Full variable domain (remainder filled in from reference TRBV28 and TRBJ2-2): DVKVTQSSRYLVKRTGEKVFLECVQDMDHENMFWYRQDPGLGLRLIYFSYDVKMKEKGDIPEGYSVSREKKERFSLILESASTNQTSMYLCASSFQGLGQGSVTGELFFGEGSRLTVL.

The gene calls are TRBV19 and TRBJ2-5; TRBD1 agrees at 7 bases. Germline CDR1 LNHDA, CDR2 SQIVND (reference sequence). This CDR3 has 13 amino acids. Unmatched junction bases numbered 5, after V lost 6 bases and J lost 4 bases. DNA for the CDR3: TGTGCCAGTAGCGACAGGGCAGTAGAGACCCAGTACTTC. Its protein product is CASSDRAVETQYF.

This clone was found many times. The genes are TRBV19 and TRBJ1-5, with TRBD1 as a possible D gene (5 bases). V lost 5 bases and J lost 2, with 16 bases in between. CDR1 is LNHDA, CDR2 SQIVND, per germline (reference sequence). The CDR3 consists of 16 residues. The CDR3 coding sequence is TGTGCCAGTAGTTTGGACGGGGGGAGGGGCAATCAGCCCCAGCATTTT. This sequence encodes CASSLDGGRGNQPQHF.

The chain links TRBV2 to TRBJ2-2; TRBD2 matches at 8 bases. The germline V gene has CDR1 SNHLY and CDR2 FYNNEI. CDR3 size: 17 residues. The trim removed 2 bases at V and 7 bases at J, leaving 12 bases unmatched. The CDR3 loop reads CASSEKTVSREGGELFF. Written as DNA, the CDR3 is TGTGCCAGCAGTGAAAAGACAGTTTCCCGGGAGGGCGGGGAGCTGTTTTTT.

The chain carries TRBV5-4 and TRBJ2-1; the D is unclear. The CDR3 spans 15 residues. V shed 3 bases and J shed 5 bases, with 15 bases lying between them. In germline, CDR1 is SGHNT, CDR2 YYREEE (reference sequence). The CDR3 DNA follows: TGTGCCAGCAGCTCCCAGGCCCATATGGACAATGAGCAGTTCTTC. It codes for CASSSQAHMDNEQFF.

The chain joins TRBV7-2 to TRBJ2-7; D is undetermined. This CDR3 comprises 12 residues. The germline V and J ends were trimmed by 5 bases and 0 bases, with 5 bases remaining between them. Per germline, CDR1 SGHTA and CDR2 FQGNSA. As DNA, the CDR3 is TGTGCCAGCAGCATCCTCTCCTACGAGCAGTACTTC. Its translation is CASSILSYEQYF. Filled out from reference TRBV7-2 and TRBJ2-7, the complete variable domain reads GAGVSQSPSNKVTEKGKDVELRCDPISGHTALYWYRQSLGQGLEFLIYFQGNSAPDKSGLPSDRFSAERTGGSVSTLTIQRTQQEDSAVYLCASSILSYEQYFGPGTRLTVT.

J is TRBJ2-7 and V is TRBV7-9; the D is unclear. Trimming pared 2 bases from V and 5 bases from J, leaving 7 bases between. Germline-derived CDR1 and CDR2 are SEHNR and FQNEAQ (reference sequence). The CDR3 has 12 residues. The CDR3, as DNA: TGTGCCAGCAGCTTAATCGGAGACGAGCAGTACTTC. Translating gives CASSLIGDEQYF.

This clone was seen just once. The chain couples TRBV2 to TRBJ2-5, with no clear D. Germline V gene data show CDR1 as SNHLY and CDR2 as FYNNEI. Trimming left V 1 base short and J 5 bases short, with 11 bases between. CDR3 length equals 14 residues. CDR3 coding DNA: TGTGCCAGCAGTGAAGACTACAACCGGGAGACCCAGTACTTC. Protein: CASSEDYNRETQYF.

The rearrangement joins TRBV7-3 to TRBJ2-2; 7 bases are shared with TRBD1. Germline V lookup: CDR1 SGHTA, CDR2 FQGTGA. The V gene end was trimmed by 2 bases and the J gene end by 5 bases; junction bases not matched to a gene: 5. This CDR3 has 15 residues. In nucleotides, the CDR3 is TGTGCCAGCAGCTTACCCCGACAGGGTACCGGGGAGCTGTTTTTT. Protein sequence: CASSLPRQGTGELFF.